Sequencing of this T cell receptor (beta chain) was carried out in a study of OX40 agonist ivuxolimab in advanced cancers. Concerning the study at large: Ivuxolimab was an agonistic, fully human IgG2 monoclonal antibody directed against OX40 (CD134), a costimulatory receptor. Intravenous ivuxolimab was administered to patients every 2 weeks at six dose levels: 0.01, 0.1, 0.3, 1.5, 3 and 10 mg/kg. Partial responses occurred in three dose-escalation patients, of whom one had hepatocellular carcinoma and two had cutaneous melanoma. Peripheral TCRbeta sequencing was intended to test whether TCR sequence diversity was altered and clonal T-cell expansion was caused by ivuxolimab. Among the roughly 52 dose-escalation patients, some 20 had hepatocellular carcinoma, around 15 melanoma, 9 renal cell carcinoma and 9 head and neck cancer. In the dose-escalation cohort, 82.7% of patients were male, and the mean age was approximately 60 years, with a range of roughly 20 to 79. The paper covers the monotherapy dose-escalation part of the phase I ivuxolimab trial, which included N = 52 patients. Prior anti-PD-1, anti-PD-L1 or anti-CTLA-4 therapy was permitted, and 30% to 45% of dose-escalation patients had received checkpoint inhibitors. Findings and caveats that apply to the study as a whole: At doses from 0.1 to 3.0 mg/kg, clonal expansion was seen in both CD4+ and CD8+ blood T cells between baseline and week 6. Antigen specificity was not determined for the clonally expanded peripheral T cells. Low levels of normalized T-cell clonal expansion were also seen in some patients who did not respond. After ivuxolimab, more expanded clones were found on average in CD8+ T cells than in CD4+ T cells. In the 0.1-3.0 mg/kg groups, partial responders were among the patients with the lowest normalized peripheral clonal expansion, particularly in CD8+ T cells.

Genomic DNA was isolated from the sorted cells so that the TCRbeta CDR3 region could be sequenced. The immunoSEQ Assay was used to sequence the TCRbeta CDR3 regions. TCRdb took this table from immuneACCESS and kept in-frame rearrangements with V and J called. Such tables lack part of the clones; where checked against another copy, unresolved V genes explain under half of the gap, and the rest is unexplained. This sample lists tens of thousands of clones; approximately 93% were detected once. The ten top clones hold around 13% of the sample. Patients with a history of autoimmune disease or receiving systemic immunosuppression were excluded from the trial. Peripheral blood for TCR sequencing was collected from all dose cohorts at baseline, on cycle 4 day 1, and on cycle 7 day 1. The samples were drawn from a first-in-human, open-label, multicenter phase I dose-escalation trial of ivuxolimab. Adults with locally advanced or metastatic melanoma, renal cell, hepatocellular, or head and neck squamous cell carcinoma were enrolled in the trial. CD4+ and CD8+ T cells were sorted separately from peripheral blood before TCR sequencing.

About this clone: Its antigen has not been determined. No qualities accompany the bases; no much larger clone lies one base away.

The TCR originated in an adult with an advanced solid tumor such as melanoma, head and neck, liver or kidney cancer. This specimen was CD4+ or CD8+ T cells sorted from blood, taken in a trial of the OX40 agonist ivuxolimab.

DNA sequence: TGTGCCAGCAGTTTGGGTGGGGGGTTCCAAGAGACCCAGTACTTC. It translates to CASSLGGGFQETQYF. This receptor chain uses TRBV28 and TRBJ2-5; the D gene is perhaps TRBD2, on 6 matching bases. Its CDR3 holds 15 amino acids, cysteine through phenylalanine. Just the 45-base CDR3 DNA is kept, in frame starting at base 1. V and J are truncated by 3 bases and 1 base respectively, leaving an intervening sequence of 12 bases. CDR1 and CDR2 (MDHEN, SYDVKM) derive from the germline V gene.